This is a list of T cell receptor beta chains from one sample in a study of blood T cell repertoires in COVID-19. Profiling relied on immunoSEQ multiplex PCR, and the TCRdb table lists in-frame clones only, not all of them. The sample records about 250,000 clones, roughly 87% being singletons. The material sequenced was peripheral blood. These receptors originate from a man aged 18-30 years with active or convalescent COVID-19. CDR3s include the opening cysteine and the closing phenylalanine or tryptophan. A D gene is named only where the DNA matches it firmly. The listing skips clone size in some rows; elsewhere it reads once, few, many or a size class.

TRBD1,-,TRBV4-1,CASSRDSGTGRYEQYF
-,-,TRBV28,CASNRGHGNSYEQYF
-,-,TRBV5-1,CASSLKTGSYNSPLHF
-,-,TRBV5-1,CASSLDEGSTDTQYF
TRBD1,-,TRBV29-1,CSVVDRAIVDTQYF
-,-,TRBV7-3,CASSPGLHADYGYTF
TRBD2,-,TRBV18,CASSPLAGPRMDTQYF
TRBD1,-,TRBV6-5,CASSYIPGQRNTEAFF
-,once,TRBV3-1/TRBV3-2,CASSVGQYNSPLHF
TRBD1,-,TRBV28,CASSLSTGQGSTYEQYF
-,-,TRBV6-5,CASSYSRATNYGYTF
-,-,TRBV7-9,CASTVQKAGVLTDTQYF
-,-,TRBV9,CASSVQGQSNTEAFF
-,-,TRBV11-2,CASSLTGELFF
TRBD2,-,TRBV28,CASSLIAGGYYEQYF
-,-,TRBV5-6,CASSLGRELYQPQHF
-,-,TRBV15,CATSRNDSLPRPQHF
TRBD1,-,TRBV5-4,CASSLDRGGSSYNEQFF
-,few,TRBV28,CASSLYGATNEKLFF
-,-,TRBV28,CASTLGGLTEAFF
-,few,TRBV3-1/TRBV3-2,CASSQVVGDSPLHF
TRBD1,-,TRBV5-1,CASSPGQGSTDTQYF
TRBD2,-,TRBV3-1/TRBV3-2,CASHSSGAQETQYF
TRBD1,-,TRBV7-9,CASSLGQGENEKLFF
TRBD1,once,TRBV7-3,CASNLQGRDTGELFF
TRBD1,-,TRBV5-1,CASRGAGGEKLFF
TRBD1,-,TRBV5-1,CASSLRGQAQETQYF
-,-,TRBV11-2,CASSLLVGVAETQYF
-,-,TRBV5-1,CASSLVARGSRYTF
-,-,TRBV9,CASSQTGVNEKLFF
TRBD1,-,TRBV19,CASSPSSTGNGYTF
TRBD1,-,TRBV28,CASRPTGGDTGELFF
TRBD2,-,TRBV5-4,CASSPGGDRSKNIQYF
-,-,TRBV2,CASSPTGNYGYTF
TRBD2,-,TRBV19,CASAPALAGGEQFF
-,-,TRBV6-1,CASSELYGYTF
TRBD1,-,TRBV19,CASTDRGRNYGYTF
TRBD1,-,TRBV6-6,CASSRTLTGQLNEKLFF
TRBD2,-,TRBV11-2,CASSRSAGAATYNEQFF
TRBD1,-,TRBV4-2,CASSQRTGQYNEQFF
-,-,TRBV12-2,CASRVRQRYGYTF
-,-,TRBV6-7,CASRQGRSLEGYGYTF
-,-,TRBV30,CAWSVGREPNYGYTF
-,once,TRBV18,CASSMWRDAPETQYF
-,-,TRBV9,CASSVATGPATQYF
-,-,TRBV7-8,CASSLTVNSPLHF
TRBD2,-,TRBV5-1,CASFLGLAGDTGELFF
-,once,TRBV28,CASSPNRADEQFF
TRBD2,-,TRBV5-4,CASSPGLAGYEQYF
-,few,TRBV5-1,CASSLGPGEGGYTF
-,-,TRBV5-5,CASSPTFQQGGYQPQHF
-,-,TRBV7-2,CASSSQEFNTEAFF
-,-,TRBV12-3/TRBV12-4,CASSFSGYEQYF
-,-,TRBV6-4,CASSEVRGYEQYF
TRBD1,once,TRBV13,CASSLGSPGGETQYF
TRBD1,once,TRBV7-9,CAGGTGDSPLHF
-,-,TRBV30,CAWKEAPYEQYF
TRBD2,-,TRBV28,CASSLGTSGRALRQYF
-,-,TRBV15,CATSRDQRGIQETQYF
-,-,TRBV2,CASTGFSDNQPQHF